These 29 T cell receptor beta chains were sequenced from one sample in a study of early T cells in non-severe SARS-CoV-2 infection. A single record per CDR3 protein comes from TCRdb applying MiXCR to the 5' RACE reads. This sample has approximately 90,000 distinct CDR3 sequences; approximately 12% occur once, and the top ten carry nearly 4.5%. This sample comprised whole blood, obtained at baseline. The receptors originated from an adult who was a healthcare worker with PCR-confirmed SARS-CoV-2 infection or an uninfected control (not recorded which).

The genes are TRBV18 and TRBJ2-7; D unclear. The CDR3 totals 13 residues. The V gene lost 2 bases and the J gene lost 0 bases, with 5 bases spanning the gap. Germline CDR1 reads KGHSH; CDR2 reads LQKENI. CDR3 nucleotides: TGTGCCAGCTCACCAACCCCCTCCTACGAGCAGTACTTC. Protein product: CASSPTPSYEQYF.

The V gene is TRBV9, the J gene TRBJ2-1; TRBD2 is a possible D gene (5 bases). From germline, CDR1 is SGDLS and CDR2 YYNGEE. The CDR3 has 14 residues. Trimming stripped 0 bases from V and 6 bases from J, with 10 bases between. CDR3 residues: CASSVESGGNEQFF. Here the CDR3 DNA reads TGTGCCAGCAGCGTAGAAAGCGGTGGCAATGAGCAGTTCTTC.

Points on this clonotype: Since a much larger clone is just one base distant, this may be a read error. The CDR3 is CASSVVGQNGQFF. CDR3 coding DNA: TGTGCCAGCAGTGTTGTAGGGCAAAATGGGCAGTTCTTC. The chain employs TRBV2 and TRBJ2-1; D uncertain. CDR3 length: 13 amino acids. Germline V gene lookup returns CDR1 SNHLY and CDR2 FYNNEI. The full variable domain, rest sourced from reference TRBV2 and TRBJ2-1, is EPEVTQTPSHQVTQMGQEVILRCVPISNHLYFYWYRQILGQKVEFLVSFYNNEISEKSEIFDDQFSVERPDGSNFTLKIRSTKLEDSAMYFCASSVVGQNGQFFGPGTRLTVL.

The chain has TRBV5-4 and TRBJ2-5, with D uncertain. Trimming took 0 bases from V and 1 from J, leaving 4 bases between them. There are 13 residues in the CDR3. The germline V gene has CDR1 SGHNT and CDR2 YYREEE (reference sequence). CDR3 sequence: CASSLAVQETQYF. The CDR3 coding sequence is TGTGCCAGCAGCTTGGCAGTCCAAGAGACCCAGTACTTC.

The V call is TRBV11-1, the J call TRBJ2-4; D not certain. CDR1 is SGHAT, CDR2 FQDESV, per germline (reference sequence). The CDR3 covers 14 residues. V lost 5 bases and J lost 5, with 13 bases in between. In nucleotides, the CDR3 is TGTGCCAGCAGCCTGACGGGTGGCCAAAACATTCAGTACTTC. As protein: CASSLTGGQNIQYF.

The chain is built from TRBV30 and TRBJ2-7; D call uncertain. The CDR3 sequence is 14 residues long. CDR1 and CDR2 (germline): GTSNPN, SVGIG (reference sequence). The V end was cut by 2 bases, the J end by 3 bases, with 14 bases between. The CDR3 here is CAWSPPRPGYEQYF. The CDR3 DNA is TGTGCCTGGAGTCCCCCCCGCCCCGGCTACGAGCAGTACTTC.

V gene TRBV6-5 combines with J gene TRBJ2-2; perhaps TRBD2 as D (6 bases). The V end was cut by 0 bases, the J end by 4 bases, with 15 bases between. CDR3 length equals 17 residues. Germline values: CDR1 MNHEY, CDR2 SVGAGI. The CDR3: CASSYSIGGAGTGELFF. The CDR3, as DNA: TGTGCCAGCAGTTACTCGATAGGCGGGGCGGGCACCGGGGAGCTGTTTTTT.

This chain links TRBV6-6 with TRBJ2-7; the D gene is possibly TRBD2 (5 bases). Germline CDR1 MNHNY, CDR2 SVGAGI (reference sequence). The CDR3 totals 14 residues. V lost 2 bases, J lost 5 bases, and 13 bases lay in between. The CDR3 DNA sequence: TGTGCCAGCAGTTACATGGACTCCGGGGACGAGCAGTACTTC. Encoded protein: CASSYMDSGDEQYF.

As DNA, the CDR3 is TGTGCCAGCAGCCCTAGAGAAGCGGGAAGAGTCTACGAGCAGTACTTC. It is translated as CASSPREAGRVYEQYF. V is TRBV9 and J is TRBJ2-7; 7 bases line up with TRBD2. The CDR3 has 16 residues. Losses at the gene ends were 4 bases for V and 3 bases for J; bases not matched to a gene: 13. Germline CDR1 and CDR2: SGDLS and YYNGEE. Based on the CDR3 plus reference TRBV9 and TRBJ2-7, the full variable domain is DSGVTQTPKHLITATGQRVTLRCSPRSGDLSVYWYQQSLDQGLQFLIQYYNGEERAKGNILERFSAQQFPDLHSELNLSSLELGDSALYFCASSPREAGRVYEQYFGPGTRLTVT.

This clonotype was counted between two and nine times. V usage is TRBV12-3 or TRBV12-4 and J usage is TRBJ2-3; 8 bases map to TRBD2. The ends lost 5 bases at V and 5 bases at J; junction bases unmatched: 15. The CDR3 is 17 residues long. Here the CDR3 reads CASSNKITGGAIDTQYF. The CDR3 bases are TGTGCCAGCAGTAATAAAATCACCGGGGGGGCCATAGATACGCAGTATTTT.

The J gene is TRBJ2-5, the V gene TRBV20-1; D may match TRBD1 or TRBD2 (5 bases each). The CDR3 length is 15 residues. Trimming left V 4 bases short and J 9 bases short, with 24 bases between. The V gene's germline CDR1 is DFQATT and CDR2 SNEGSKA (reference sequence). CDR3 DNA: TGCAGTGCTACCACCTCGACAGCCCCCCACGGGGCCCAGTACTTC. It encodes CSATTSTAPHGAQYF.

This clonotype was seen only a few times. J is TRBJ2-5 and V is TRBV3-1; TRBD2 is a possible D gene (6 bases). V was shortened by 1 base and J by 5 bases, with 8 bases between the two germline ends. CDR3 length: 13 amino acids. Per the germline V gene, CDR1 is LGHDT and CDR2 is YNNKEL (reference sequence). The CDR3 sequence: CASSQGGDETQYF. CDR3 sequence (DNA): TGTGCCAGCAGCCAAGGGGGGGACGAGACCCAGTACTTC.

Ten or more counts support this clonotype. The chain carries TRBV11-3 and TRBJ2-7; 8 bases map to TRBD1. Germline loops: CDR1 SGHNT, CDR2 YENEEA. The CDR3 is 14 residues long. The J segment lost 4 bases and the V segment lost 1 base, leaving 3 bases of the junction unmatched. CDR3 sequence reads: CASSLGRGLYEQYF. Written as DNA, the CDR3 is TGTGCCAGCAGCTTAGGCAGGGGGCTGTACGAGCAGTACTTC.

This rearrangement joins TRBV27 to TRBJ2-7; TRBD2 agrees at 13 bases. Losses at the gene ends were 4 bases for V and 5 bases for J; bases not matched to a gene: 11. The CDR3 totals 17 residues. Germline CDR1 is MNHEY and CDR2 is SMNVEV (reference sequence). CDR3 protein: CASSSHKGLAGTNEQYF. DNA of the CDR3: TGTGCCAGCAGTTCGCATAAGGGACTAGCGGGAACGAACGAGCAGTACTTC.

Only a few counts were recorded for this clonotype. V usage is TRBV12-5 and J usage is TRBJ2-5, with a tentative D call TRBD2 (6 bases). V was pared by 6 bases and J by 1 base, with 9 bases between. This CDR3 is built from 13 residues. Germline V CDR1 and CDR2: LGHNT, FRNRAP. CDR3 loop: CASGSGAQETQYF. The CDR3 bases are TGTGCTAGTGGCTCGGGAGCCCAAGAGACCCAGTACTTC.

The genes are TRBV3-1 and TRBJ2-1; no reliable D call. CDR1 LGHDT and CDR2 YNNKEL come from the germline V gene (reference sequence). Trimming took off 1 base at V and 5 bases at J, with 6 bases between the two ends. The CDR3 totals 13 residues. For the CDR3, the DNA is TGTGCCAGCAGCCAAGCGGGCAACAATGAGCAGTTCTTC. Translation: CASSQAGNNEQFF.

This chain's CDR3 is CASSQDYGGFWVDEQYF. The DNA of the CDR3 is TGCGCCAGCAGCCAAGATTACGGAGGGTTCTGGGTAGACGAGCAGTACTTC. This chain uses TRBV4-1 with TRBJ2-7; D possibly corresponds to TRBD2 (6 bases). The germline V gene encodes CDR1 MGHRA and CDR2 YSYEKL. Trimming took off 0 bases at V and 5 bases at J, with 20 bases between the two ends. CDR3 size: 17 residues.

This clonotype was detected a few times. The chain combines TRBV7-3 with TRBJ2-3, with unresolved D. Trimming took 0 bases from V and 0 from J, leaving 4 bases between them. The germline V gene has CDR1 SGHTA and CDR2 FQGTGA. CDR3 length: 14 residues. CDR3 DNA sequence: TGTGCCAGCAGCTTAACGTTAAGCACAGATACGCAGTATTTT. It encodes CASSLTLSTDTQYF.

This clonotype was detected ten times or more. The chain uses TRBV7-3 and TRBJ2-1; the D gene could be TRBD1 or TRBD2 (6 bases each). The CDR3 is made up of 17 amino acids. The V end lost 5 bases, the J end lost 10 bases, and 27 bases lay between the germline ends. Germline CDR1 and CDR2: SGHTA and FQGTGA. The CDR3 here is CASSHQSRGPDRGEQFF. The CDR3 DNA reads TGTGCCAGCAGCCACCAGTCCAGGGGCCCCGACCGGGGGGAGCAGTTCTTC.

This clonotype was counted ten times or more. V is TRBV25-1 and J is TRBJ1-4; D unresolved. This CDR3 region has 12 residues. Germline V CDR1 and CDR2: MGHDK, SYGVNS. Trimming cost V 8 bases and J 7 bases, with 11 bases left between them. CDR3 in DNA: TGTGCCAGCGGCGGGTTTATTGAAAAACTGTTTTTT. Translating it yields CASGGFIEKLFF.

The genes are TRBV29-1 and TRBJ2-3; possibly TRBD1 for D (5 bases). Trimming shortened V by 5 bases and J by 6 bases, and 18 bases separated the two germline ends. This CDR3 contains 14 residues. Germline CDR1 and CDR2: SQVTM and ANQGSEA. The DNA of the CDR3 is TGCAGCGTTCGCGACAGACACCCCACGGATACGCAGTATTTT. Protein sequence: CSVRDRHPTDTQYF.

This clonotype appeared many times. CDR3 DNA: TGTGCCAGCAGTCTAATGGGAGGAGGCACAGATACGCAGTATTTT. Translating it yields CASSLMGGGTDTQYF. The V and J genes are TRBV6-5 and TRBJ2-3; tentatively, D is TRBD2 (6 bases). The length of the CDR3 is 15 residues. CDR1 is MNHEY and CDR2 is SVGAGI in the germline V gene. Trimming took 5 bases from V and 1 from J, leaving 13 bases between them.

In this sample, this clonotype turned up a few times. The CDR3 nucleotides are TGTGCCAGCTCACCACTACAGGGGGTAGAGACCCAGTACTTC. Translation: CASSPLQGVETQYF. V is TRBV18 and J is TRBJ2-5, with 8 bases lining up with TRBD1. The CDR3 spans 14 residues. Unmatched junction bases numbered 2, after V lost 1 base and J lost 4 bases. CDR1 is KGHSH, CDR2 LQKENI, per germline.

This clonotype occurred a few times. This sequence joins TRBV29-1 and TRBJ2-1; maybe TRBD1 (6 bases). Germline-derived CDR1 and CDR2 are SQVTM and ANQGSEA. This CDR3 spans 14 amino acids. Trimming shortened V by 4 bases and J by 10 bases, and 20 bases separated the two germline ends. CDR3 residues: CSVAMDSRWSEQFF. CDR3 in DNA: TGCAGCGTTGCCATGGACAGTCGGTGGAGCGAGCAGTTCTTC.

This clonotype was detected ten times or more. The chain employs TRBV27 and TRBJ2-1, with a possible D match to TRBD2 (7 bases). Germline CDR1 and CDR2: MNHEY and SMNVEV (reference sequence). This CDR3 comprises 15 residues. Between the trimmed V and J ends, which lost 2 bases and 2 bases, there was a span of 10 bases. CDR3 loop: CASSLAGDTYNEQFF. The DNA of the CDR3 is TGTGCCAGCAGTTTAGCGGGGGACACCTACAATGAGCAGTTCTTC.

This clonotype was counted many times. The V and J genes are TRBV6-5 and TRBJ2-2; 15 bases are a match to TRBD2. This CDR3 is 17 amino acids long. Per germline, CDR1 MNHEY and CDR2 SVGAGI. The V segment lost 6 bases and the J segment 6 bases; nucleotides outside the gene matches: 8. CDR3 DNA: TGTGCCAGCAGAACTCCGGGACTAGCGGGAGGCTCCGGGGAGCTGTTTTTT. Translating it yields CASRTPGLAGGSGELFF.

This clonotype was seen more than once but under ten times. A read error may produce the germline difference seen at one junction end. The CDR3 DNA sequence: TGTGCCAGCACTTACGCCGACGGGAGGACTGAAGTTTTCTTT. Translation gives CASTYADGRTEVFF. The rearrangement joins TRBV6-5 to TRBJ1-1; D uncertain. The CDR3 spans 14 residues. The germline V gene has CDR1 MNHEY and CDR2 SVGAGI.

V usage is TRBV11-3 and J usage is TRBJ1-1; D remains unclear. This CDR3 is built from 12 residues. V lost 4 bases to trimming and J lost 5 bases, with 8 bases between them. Germline CDR1 SGHNT, CDR2 YENEEA. The CDR3 protein is CASSSGRTEAFF. CDR3 bases: TGTGCCAGCAGCTCTGGTAGGACTGAAGCTTTCTTT.

The sample holds a few counts of this clonotype. The chain recombines TRBV6-5 with TRBJ2-3; D call uncertain. Germline V gene sequence: CDR1 MNHEY, CDR2 SVGAGI. The V gene lost 6 bases and the J gene lost 1 base, with 20 bases spanning the gap. This CDR3 has 17 amino acids. As DNA, the CDR3 is TGTGCCAGCAGACCCAAAGGCAGCGCCCGAGGCACAGATACGCAGTATTTT. This sequence encodes CASRPKGSARGTDTQYF.